This T cell receptor beta chain was sequenced during a study of identifying expanded T cells in peripheral blood. The CDR3 covers 14 residues. Per germline, CDR1 SGHRS and CDR2 YFSETQ. With V trimmed by 3 bases and J by 3 bases, 2 bases remained unmatched. During the collection period, no donor immune events like infections were recorded. Findings and limits, study-wide: Approximately two-week clone count variance significantly increased as total template count grew. Over two and four weeks, about 15 and 19 clones changed, versus approximately 1.1 between replicates.

Details on this clone: The antigen is undetermined.

Clones were sequenced by immunoSEQ multiplex PCR, and TCRdb holds only the in-frame ones, with some missing. The top ten clones hold 3% to 4% of a sample with around 76,000 clones, approximately 87% of them seen once. This chain uses TRBV5-1 with TRBJ1-2, with 10 bases that match TRBD1. Sequencing was carried out using blood. The source of this sequence is a person between 18 and 70 years old in good health. The CDR3 sequence: CASSSDRGYYGYTF. The CDR3 DNA sequence: TGCGCCAGCAGCTCGGACAGGGGGTACTATGGCTACACCTTC.